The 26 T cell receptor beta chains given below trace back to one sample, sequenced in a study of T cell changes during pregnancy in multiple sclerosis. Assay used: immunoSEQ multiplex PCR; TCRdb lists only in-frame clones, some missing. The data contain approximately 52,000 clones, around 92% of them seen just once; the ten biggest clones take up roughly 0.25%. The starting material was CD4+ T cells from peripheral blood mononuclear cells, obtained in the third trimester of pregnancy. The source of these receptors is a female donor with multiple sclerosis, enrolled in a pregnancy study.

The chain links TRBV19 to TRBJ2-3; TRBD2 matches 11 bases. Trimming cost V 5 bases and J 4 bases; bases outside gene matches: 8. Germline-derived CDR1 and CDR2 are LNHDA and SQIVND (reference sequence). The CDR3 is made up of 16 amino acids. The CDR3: CASSPRLAGRSDTQYF. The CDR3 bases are TGTGCCAGTAGTCCTCGACTAGCGGGGAGGTCAGATACGCAGTATTTT. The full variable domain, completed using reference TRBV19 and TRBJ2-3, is DGGITQSPKYLFRKEGQNVTLSCEQNLNHDAMYWYRQDPGQGLRLIYYSQIVNDFQKGDIAEGYSVSREKKESFPLTVTSAQKNPTAFYLCASSPRLAGRSDTQYFGPGTRLTVL.

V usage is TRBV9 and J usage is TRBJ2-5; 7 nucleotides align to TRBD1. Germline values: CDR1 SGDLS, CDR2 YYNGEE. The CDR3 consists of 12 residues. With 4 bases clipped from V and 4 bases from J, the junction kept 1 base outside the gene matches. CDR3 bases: TGTGCCAGCAGCTCAGGGGGAGAGACCCAGTACTTC. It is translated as CASSSGGETQYF.

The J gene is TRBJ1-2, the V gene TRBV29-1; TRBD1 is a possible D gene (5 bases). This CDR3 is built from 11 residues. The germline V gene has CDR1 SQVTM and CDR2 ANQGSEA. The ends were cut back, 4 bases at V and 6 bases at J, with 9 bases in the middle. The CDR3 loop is CSVGGGNGYTF. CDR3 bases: TGCAGCGTTGGCGGGGGTAATGGCTACACCTTC.

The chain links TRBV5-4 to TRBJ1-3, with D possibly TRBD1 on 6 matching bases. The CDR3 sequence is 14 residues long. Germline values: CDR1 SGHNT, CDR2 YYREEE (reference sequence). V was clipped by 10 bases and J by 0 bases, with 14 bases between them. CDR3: CAVHRTASGNTIYF. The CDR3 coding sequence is TGTGCCGTACACCGGACAGCCTCTGGAAACACCATATATTTT.

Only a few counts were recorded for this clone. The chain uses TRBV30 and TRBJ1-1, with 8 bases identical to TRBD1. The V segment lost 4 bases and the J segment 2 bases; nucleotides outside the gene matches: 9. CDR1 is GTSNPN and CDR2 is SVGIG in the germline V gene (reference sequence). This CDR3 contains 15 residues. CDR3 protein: CAWIYGQGHNTEAFF. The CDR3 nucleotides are TGTGCCTGGATCTATGGACAGGGACACAACACTGAAGCTTTCTTT.

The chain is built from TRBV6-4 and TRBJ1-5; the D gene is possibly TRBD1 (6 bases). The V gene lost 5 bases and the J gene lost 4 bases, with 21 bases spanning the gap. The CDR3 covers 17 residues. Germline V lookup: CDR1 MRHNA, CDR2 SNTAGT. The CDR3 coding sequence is TGTGCCAGCAGTCCCAAATTTCCCGGGACACGGAATCAGCCCCAGCATTTT. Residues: CASSPKFPGTRNQPQHF.

The CDR3 reads CASSELGAGGAYEQFF. In DNA, the CDR3 is TGTGCCAGCAGTGAATTAGGAGCGGGGGGAGCGTATGAGCAGTTCTTC. The V gene is TRBV25-1, the J gene TRBJ2-1; 9 bases map to TRBD2. This CDR3 comprises 16 residues. V lost 1 base, J lost 8 bases, and 9 bases stayed unmatched. Germline loops: CDR1 MGHDK, CDR2 SYGVNS.

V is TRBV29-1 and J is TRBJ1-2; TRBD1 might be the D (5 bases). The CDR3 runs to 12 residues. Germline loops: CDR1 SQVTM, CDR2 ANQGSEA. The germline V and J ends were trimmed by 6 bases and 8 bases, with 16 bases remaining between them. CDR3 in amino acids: CSVGGRPLGYTF. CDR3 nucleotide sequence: TGCAGCGTCGGGGGACGGCCACTCGGCTACACCTTC. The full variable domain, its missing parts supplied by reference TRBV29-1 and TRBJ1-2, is SAVISQKPSRDICQRGTSLTIQCQVDSQVTMMFWYRQQPGQSLTLIATANQGSEATYESGFVIDKFPISRPNLTFSTLTVSNMSPEDSSIYLCSVGGRPLGYTFGSGTRLTVV.

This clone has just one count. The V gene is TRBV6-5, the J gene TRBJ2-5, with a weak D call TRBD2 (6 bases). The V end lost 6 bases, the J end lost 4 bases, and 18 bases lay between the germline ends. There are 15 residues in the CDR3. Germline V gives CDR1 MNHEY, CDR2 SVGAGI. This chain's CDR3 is CASRPRVWGGETQYF. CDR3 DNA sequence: TGTGCCAGCAGACCCAGGGTCTGGGGAGGAGAGACCCAGTACTTC.

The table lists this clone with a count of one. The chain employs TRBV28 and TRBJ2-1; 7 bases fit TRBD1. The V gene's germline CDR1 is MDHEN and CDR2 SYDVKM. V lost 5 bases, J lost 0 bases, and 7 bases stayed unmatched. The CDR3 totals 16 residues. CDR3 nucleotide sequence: TGTGCCAGCAGTCCCCACCGGGACAGCTCCTACAATGAGCAGTTCTTC. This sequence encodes CASSPHRDSSYNEQFF.

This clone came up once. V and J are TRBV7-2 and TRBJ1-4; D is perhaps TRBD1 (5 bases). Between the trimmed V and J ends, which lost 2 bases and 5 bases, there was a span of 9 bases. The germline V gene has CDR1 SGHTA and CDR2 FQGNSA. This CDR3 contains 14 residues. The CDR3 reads CASSLTGGNEKLFF. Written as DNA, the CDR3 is TGTGCCAGCAGCTTAACAGGCGGAAATGAAAAACTGTTTTTT.

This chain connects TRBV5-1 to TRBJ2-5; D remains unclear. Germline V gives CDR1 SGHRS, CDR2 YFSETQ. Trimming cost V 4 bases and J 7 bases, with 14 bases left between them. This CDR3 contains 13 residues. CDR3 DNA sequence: TGCGCCAGCAGCCTCGCAGGCCCTATGACCCAGTACTTC. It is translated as CASSLAGPMTQYF.

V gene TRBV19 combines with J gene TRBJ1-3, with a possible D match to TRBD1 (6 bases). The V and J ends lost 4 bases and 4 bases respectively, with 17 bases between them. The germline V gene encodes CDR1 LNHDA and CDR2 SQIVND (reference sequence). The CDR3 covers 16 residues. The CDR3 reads CASSKSGGADGNTIYF. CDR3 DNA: TGTGCCAGTAGTAAGTCGGGGGGCGCCGACGGAAACACCATATATTTT.

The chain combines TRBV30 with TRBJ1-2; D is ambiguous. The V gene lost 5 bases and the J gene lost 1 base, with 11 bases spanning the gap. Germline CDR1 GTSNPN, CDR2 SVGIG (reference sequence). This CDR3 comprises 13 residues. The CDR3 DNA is TGTGCCTGGGAACTACACCGTAACTATGGCTACACCTTC. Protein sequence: CAWELHRNYGYTF.

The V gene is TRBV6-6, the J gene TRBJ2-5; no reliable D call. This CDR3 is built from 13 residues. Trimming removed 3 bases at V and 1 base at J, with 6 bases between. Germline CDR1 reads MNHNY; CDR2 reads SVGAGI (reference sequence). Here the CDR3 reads CASSYYSQETQYF. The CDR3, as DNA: TGTGCCAGCAGTTATTACTCCCAAGAGACCCAGTACTTC.

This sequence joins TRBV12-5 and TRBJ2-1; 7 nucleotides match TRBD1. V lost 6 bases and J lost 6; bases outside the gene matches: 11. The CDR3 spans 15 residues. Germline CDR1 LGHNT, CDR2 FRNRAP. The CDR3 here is CASGPTYRGSNEQFF. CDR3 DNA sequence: TGTGCTAGTGGCCCTACTTACAGGGGAAGCAATGAGCAGTTCTTC.

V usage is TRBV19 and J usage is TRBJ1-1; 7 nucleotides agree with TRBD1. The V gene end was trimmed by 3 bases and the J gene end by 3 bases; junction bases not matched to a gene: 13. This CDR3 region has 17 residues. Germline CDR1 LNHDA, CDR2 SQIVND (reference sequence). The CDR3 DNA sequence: TGTGCCAGTAGTATCTCTCTCCGTGGCAGGGGGGACACTGAAGCTTTCTTT. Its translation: CASSISLRGRGDTEAFF.

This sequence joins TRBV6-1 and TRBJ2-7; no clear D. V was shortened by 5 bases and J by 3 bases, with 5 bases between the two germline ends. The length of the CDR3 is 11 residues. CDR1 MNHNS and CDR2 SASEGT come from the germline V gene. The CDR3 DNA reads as TGTGCCAGCAGTCAATTCTACGAGCAGTACTTC. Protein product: CASSQFYEQYF.

The CDR3 region is CASSLAPPGQTSYEQYF. CDR3 DNA: TGTGCCAGCAGCTTAGCGCCACCGGGACAGACGTCGTACGAGCAGTACTTC. The chain joins TRBV7-6 to TRBJ2-7; 7 nucleotides agree with TRBD1. This CDR3 contains 17 residues. Trimming took 0 bases from V and 4 from J; bases not matched to a gene: 12. Germline assignment: CDR1 SGHVS and CDR2 FNYEAQ.

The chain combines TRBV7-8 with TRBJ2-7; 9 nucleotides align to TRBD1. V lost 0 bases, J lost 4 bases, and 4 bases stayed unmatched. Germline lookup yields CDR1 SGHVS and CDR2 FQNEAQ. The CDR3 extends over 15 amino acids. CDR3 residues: CASSLAEGQGYEQYF. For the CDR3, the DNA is TGTGCCAGCAGCTTAGCTGAGGGACAGGGATACGAGCAGTACTTC.

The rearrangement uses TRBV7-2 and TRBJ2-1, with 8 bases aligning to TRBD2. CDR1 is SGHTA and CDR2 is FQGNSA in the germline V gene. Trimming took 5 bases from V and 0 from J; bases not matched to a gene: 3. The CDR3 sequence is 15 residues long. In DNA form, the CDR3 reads TGTGCCAGCAGCCGAGCGGGAGACTCCTACAATGAGCAGTTCTTC. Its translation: CASSRAGDSYNEQFF.

CDR3 region: CASSGARGPNTEAFF. For the CDR3, the DNA is TGTGCCAGCAGTGGGGCCAGGGGGCCGAACACTGAAGCTTTCTTT. The rearrangement links TRBV2 to TRBJ1-1; TRBD1 matches 8 bases. The V gene end was trimmed by 4 bases and the J gene end by 1 base; junction bases not matched to a gene: 5. Per germline, CDR1 SNHLY and CDR2 FYNNEI. There are 15 residues in the CDR3.

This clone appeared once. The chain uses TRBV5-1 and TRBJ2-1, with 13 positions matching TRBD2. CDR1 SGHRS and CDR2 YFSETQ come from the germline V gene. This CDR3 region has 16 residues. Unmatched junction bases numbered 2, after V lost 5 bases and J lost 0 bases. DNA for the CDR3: TGCGCCAGCAGGACTAGCGGGGGGAGCTCCTACAATGAGCAGTTCTTC. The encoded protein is CASRTSGGSSYNEQFF.

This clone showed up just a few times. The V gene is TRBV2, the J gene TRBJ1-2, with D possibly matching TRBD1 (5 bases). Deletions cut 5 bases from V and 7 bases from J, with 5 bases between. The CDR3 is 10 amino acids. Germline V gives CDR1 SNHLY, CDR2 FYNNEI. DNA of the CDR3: TGTGCCAGCAGTACAGGTGGCTACACCTTC. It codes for CASSTGGYTF.

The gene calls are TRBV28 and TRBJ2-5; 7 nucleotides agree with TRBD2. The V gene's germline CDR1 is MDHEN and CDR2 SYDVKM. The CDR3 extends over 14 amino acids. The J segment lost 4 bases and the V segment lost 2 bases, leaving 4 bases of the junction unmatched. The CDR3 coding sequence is TGTGCCAGCAGTTTAAAGGCTAGCGGAGAGACCCAGTACTTC. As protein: CASSLKASGETQYF.

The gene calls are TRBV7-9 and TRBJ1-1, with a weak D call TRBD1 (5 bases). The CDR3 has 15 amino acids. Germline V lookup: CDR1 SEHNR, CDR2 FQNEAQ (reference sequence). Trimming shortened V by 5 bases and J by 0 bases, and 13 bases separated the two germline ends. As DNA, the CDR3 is TGTGCCAGCAGCCCCAGCGGGGGTCTGAACACTGAAGCTTTCTTT. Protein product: CASSPSGGLNTEAFF.